This TCR beta chain was obtained from a study of T-cell reconstitution after alpha-beta-depleted transplantation in children. General study results and limits: T-cell counts and diversity were attributed mostly to newly produced T cells one year after transplant.

The table lists this clonotype with many counts. Its antigen is currently unknown. A TCRbeta library incorporating unique molecular identifiers was prepared. TCRdb re-analysed the PCR reads in MiXCR, keeping a single row per CDR3 protein. The profile shows approximately 300,000 distinct CDR3 sequences, less than 9.5% of them singletons. The receptor's source is a female patient aged 2-10 years who had a stem cell transplant for Fanconi anemia, so the T cells may come from the graft donor. The sequencing here drew on peripheral blood, taken 360 days after TCRalphabeta/CD19-depleted stem cell transplant.

Here the CDR3 DNA reads TGTGCCAGCAGCCAGGCCGGGGGTGAGCAGTTCTTC. Translation: CASSQAGGEQFF. The chain links TRBV3-1 to TRBJ2-1, with a weak D call TRBD2 (6 bases). This CDR3 has 12 amino acids. CDR1 and CDR2 (germline): LGHDT, YNNKEL (reference sequence). Deletions cut 3 bases from V and 9 bases from J, with 9 bases between.